The 15 T cell receptor beta chains presented below share a single source sample, sequenced in a study of regulatory T cells in long-lasting Graves disease (dated by TCRdb to the early 2020s). Interpreted using the paper, the time point label stands for: persistent/refractory GD, antithyroid drugs over 5 years with positive TRAb. For both TCR sequencing and RNA sequencing, RNA was extracted from PBMCs using TRIzol. The method was multiplex PCR. The sequencer was an Illumina HiSeq 4000. CDR3 regions were amplified by Arm-PCR with iRepertoire HTBI primers to construct TCR beta libraries. Clones were called with MiXCR by TCRdb after fastp trimmed the public reads at Q25, and only in-frame beta chains were retained. Each CDR3 protein appears once, grouped with its most common genes and DNA. The sample has 600,000 to 850,000 distinct CDR3 sequences on record, 25% to 35% of them singletons. The ten largest account for 42% of the sample.

This sample comprised peripheral blood mononuclear cells (PBMCs), obtained when the disease was refractory, from a patient treated with antithyroid drugs. These receptors came from a female donor with Graves disease.

This chain joins TRBV29-1 and TRBJ2-4; no reliable D call. The DNA end lines up better with TRBJ2-5; the J call may be wrong. In germline, CDR1 is SQVTM, CDR2 ANQGSEA. The CDR3 length is 11 residues. CDR3 coding DNA: TGCAGCGTTGTGGGGTGGGAGACCCAGTACTTC. This gives the protein CSVVGWETQYF.

The table lists this clonotype with many counts. This chain connects TRBV28 to TRBJ1-5; D perhaps matches TRBD1 (6 bases). V was shortened by 6 bases and J by 6 bases, with 18 bases between the two germline ends. CDR1 is MDHEN, CDR2 SYDVKM, per germline. The CDR3 contains 15 residues. The CDR3 protein is CASRTNRAVSQPQHF. The CDR3 DNA reads as TGTGCCAGCAGGACCAACAGGGCGGTAAGTCAGCCCCAGCATTTT.

This clonotype has only one observation. This chain connects TRBV5-1 to TRBJ1-2; D gene uncertain. The germline V gene has CDR1 SGHRS and CDR2 YFSETQ. V was cut by 0 bases and J by 5 bases, with 11 bases left in between. The CDR3 is 14 amino acids. The CDR3 nucleotides are TGCGCCAGCAGCTTGGACCGGGTCGCATATGGCTACACCTTC. Its protein product is CASSLDRVAYGYTF.

This clonotype was counted many times. The chain carries TRBV12-3 or TRBV12-4 and TRBJ2-5; TRBD1 matches at 9 bases. V was pared by 4 bases and J by 5 bases, with 8 bases of the junction left unmatched. This CDR3 is built from 15 residues. CDR3 in DNA: TGTGCCAGCAGTTCTCCGGGACAGGGTTTGGAGACCCAGTACTTC. Residues: CASSSPGQGLETQYF.

This clonotype was seen a handful of times. This chain connects TRBV6-2 or TRBV6-3 to TRBJ2-7, with a tentative D call TRBD2 (5 bases). The germline CDR1 and CDR2 sequences are MNHEY and SVGEGT. The V end lost 2 bases, the J end lost 6 bases, and 14 bases lay between the germline ends. The CDR3 is 14 amino acids. CDR3 sequence reads: CASSYEGPLGEQYF. The CDR3 DNA sequence: TGTGCCAGCAGTTACGAGGGTCCCTTGGGCGAGCAGTACTTC.

This clonotype occurred many times. DNA of the CDR3: TGTGCCACCAGCAGAGAGGCTGGGAACACTGAAGCTTTCTTT. Its protein is CATSREAGNTEAFF. This chain links TRBV15 with TRBJ1-1; D not certain. The V end was cut by 0 bases, the J end by 1 base, with 6 bases between. This CDR3 has 14 residues. Germline CDR1 reads LNHNV; CDR2 reads YYDKDF (reference sequence).

This clonotype was observed a handful of times. V gene TRBV12-3 or TRBV12-4 combines with J gene TRBJ2-7; TRBD1 matches 8 bases. The length of the CDR3 is 15 residues. Unmatched junction bases numbered 12, after V lost 5 bases and J lost 6 bases. CDR3 in DNA: TGTGCCAGCAGTCTAATTTTGACAGGGGAGGCCGAGCAGTACTTC. It is translated as CASSLILTGEAEQYF.

This clonotype was observed many times. The CDR3: CASSLGLAGVDEQFF. The CDR3 bases are TGTGCCAGCAGCCTTGGACTAGCGGGAGTGGATGAGCAGTTCTTC. The chain combines TRBV6-1 with TRBJ2-1, with TRBD2 matching 13 bases. From germline, CDR1 is MNHNS and CDR2 SASEGT. V was clipped by 6 bases and J by 8 bases; unmatched bases: 7. CDR3 length: 15 amino acids.

This clonotype was counted ten times or more. The chain couples TRBV28 to TRBJ1-2; D possibly corresponds to TRBD1 (6 bases). The length of the CDR3 is 13 residues. Trimming stripped 5 bases from V and 6 bases from J, with 13 bases between. Germline CDR1 MDHEN, CDR2 SYDVKM. The CDR3 loop is CASSRTGSNGYTF. For the CDR3, the DNA is TGTGCCAGCAGTCGCACAGGGTCCAATGGCTACACCTTC.

This clonotype was counted at least ten times. This rearrangement joins TRBV2 to TRBJ1-6; 7 bases are shared with TRBD1. CDR1 is SNHLY, CDR2 FYNNEI, per germline. Trimming removed 9 bases from V and 5 bases from J; junction bases left unmatched: 7. CDR3 length: 14 residues. The CDR3 is CARGGTVDNSPLHF. The CDR3 DNA sequence: TGTGCCAGGGGAGGGACAGTCGATAATTCACCCCTCCACTTT.

The J gene is TRBJ1-4, the V gene TRBV7-9; 9 bases agree with TRBD1. There are 12 residues in the CDR3. Germline V gene data show CDR1 as SEHNR and CDR2 as FQNEAQ (reference sequence). V lost 0 bases and J lost 14; bases outside the gene matches: 1. The CDR3 DNA is TGTGCCAGCAGCTTAGCCGGGACAGGGCTGTTTTTT. Its protein is CASSLAGTGLFF.

This clonotype has only a few counts. The chain is built from TRBV20-1 and TRBJ2-1; 8 nucleotides line up with TRBD2. This CDR3 spans 15 amino acids. Germline loops: CDR1 DFQATT, CDR2 SNEGSKA (reference sequence). V was clipped by 6 bases and J by 4 bases; unmatched bases: 11. The CDR3 DNA reads as TGCAGTGCCGCCACCACCGGGAGGGGTTACAATGAGCAGTTCTTC. Translation gives CSAATTGRGYNEQFF.

This chain uses TRBV13 with TRBJ2-7; D gene unclear. V dropped 7 bases and J dropped 3 bases, with 10 bases sitting between them. Germline V gives CDR1 PRHDT, CDR2 FYEKMQ (reference sequence). CDR3 length: 12 residues. The CDR3: CASKKPGYEQYF. The CDR3 DNA follows: TGTGCCAGCAAGAAGCCAGGCTACGAGCAGTACTTC. Using reference TRBV13 and TRBJ2-7 for the parts outside the CDR3, the full variable domain is AAGVIQSPRHLIKEKRETATLKCYPIPRHDTVYWYQQGPGQDPQFLISFYEKMQSDKGSIPDRFSAQQFSDYHSELNMSSLELGDSALYFCASKKPGYEQYFGPGTRLTVT.

The V call is TRBV6-2 or TRBV6-3, the J call TRBJ1-2, with D unclear. There are 14 residues in the CDR3. Germline V gene sequence: CDR1 MNHEY, CDR2 SVGEGT. The V end lost 0 bases, the J end lost 2 bases, and 7 bases lay between the germline ends. The CDR3 loop reads CASSYSALNYGYTF. The CDR3 region has the DNA TGTGCCAGCAGTTACTCGGCATTAAACTATGGCTACACCTTC.

The chain joins TRBV9 to TRBJ1-5, with no clear D. Germline-derived CDR1 and CDR2 are SGDLS and YYNGEE. Trimming removed 2 bases from V and 1 base from J, with 4 bases in between. The CDR3 covers 13 residues. CDR3 protein: CASSVSSNQPQHF. The CDR3 coding sequence is TGTGCCAGCAGCGTTTCCAGCAATCAGCCCCAGCATTTT.